One sample yielded the 27 T cell receptor beta chains listed below, sequenced in a study of blood T cell repertoires in COVID-19. Sequenced by immunoSEQ multiplex PCR; TCRdb stores in-frame clones only, minus some. Of 250,000 to 400,000 clones in the sample, 88% were seen once. Sequenced: peripheral blood. The receptors here all came from a woman in her twenties or thirties with COVID-19, enrolled during active disease.

V is TRBV11-2 and J is TRBJ1-1, with TRBD1 identical over 9 bases. The CDR3 totals 14 residues. Looked up from germline, CDR1 is SGHAT and CDR2 is FQNNGV. Losses at the gene ends were 5 bases for V and 5 bases for J; bases not matched to a gene: 6. CDR3 loop: CASSTQGAATEAFF. CDR3 sequence (DNA): TGTGCCAGCAGCACACAGGGGGCGGCGACTGAAGCTTTCTTT.

The CDR3 region has the DNA TGTGCCAGCAGCGCTGGGACAGCTAATCAGCCCCAGCATTTT. Amino acids: CASSAGTANQPQHF. The chain joins TRBV9 to TRBJ1-5, with TRBD1 identical over 7 bases. The CDR3 spans 14 residues. Trimming took 3 bases from V and 4 from J; bases not matched to a gene: 4. Per the germline V gene, CDR1 is SGDLS and CDR2 is YYNGEE.

V and J are TRBV2 and TRBJ2-7; 10 bases are a match to TRBD2. With 4 bases clipped from V and 0 bases from J, the junction kept 3 bases outside the gene matches. The germline gives CDR1 SNHLY, CDR2 FYNNEI. The CDR3 is 15 residues long. The CDR3 sequence: CASSVSGGSSYEQYF. CDR3 DNA sequence: TGTGCCAGCAGTGTTAGCGGGGGGAGCTCCTACGAGCAGTACTTC.

Here the CDR3 reads CASSVIGGESTDTQYF. CDR3 nucleotide sequence: TGCGCCAGCAGCGTTATCGGCGGGGAGAGCACAGATACGCAGTATTTT. The chain couples TRBV5-1 to TRBJ2-3; tentatively, D is TRBD2 (6 bases). Trimming took 4 bases from V and 0 from J, leaving 15 bases between them. CDR3 length equals 16 residues. CDR1 is SGHRS and CDR2 is YFSETQ in the germline V gene.

The chain carries TRBV7-2 and TRBJ1-3, with unresolved D. The CDR3 is 16 residues long. V lost 0 bases, J lost 1 base, and 10 bases lay in between. Germline V CDR1 and CDR2: SGHTA, FQGNSA. CDR3 residues: CASSLATASSGNTIYF. The CDR3 nucleotides read TGTGCCAGCAGCTTAGCCACAGCATCGTCTGGAAACACCATATATTTT.

The rearrangement joins TRBV2 to TRBJ2-5, with a possible D match to TRBD2 (5 bases). This CDR3 contains 12 residues. Germline V CDR1 and CDR2: SNHLY, FYNNEI. The V end was cut by 4 bases, the J end by 5 bases, with 8 bases between. The CDR3 sequence: CASSGEFETQYF. The CDR3 DNA sequence: TGTGCCAGCAGTGGGGAGTTTGAGACCCAGTACTTC.

This clone has just one count. The chain joins TRBV9 to TRBJ2-5; D is unresolved. Between the trimmed V and J ends, which lost 3 bases and 5 bases, there was a span of 11 bases. This CDR3 is 13 amino acids long. The germline V gene encodes CDR1 SGDLS and CDR2 YYNGEE. DNA for the CDR3: TGTGCCAGCAGCGCACGGGTTGGGGAGACCCAGTACTTC. Residues: CASSARVGETQYF. Complete variable domain (other parts from reference TRBV9 and TRBJ2-5): DSGVTQTPKHLITATGQRVTLRCSPRSGDLSVYWYQQSLDQGLQFLIQYYNGEERAKGNILERFSAQQFPDLHSELNLSSLELGDSALYFCASSARVGETQYFGPGTRLLVL.

This clone was detected only once. The chain uses TRBV24-1 and TRBJ2-3, with 7 bases aligning to TRBD2. Germline trimming cut 2 bases from V and 5 bases from J; bases unmatched to any gene: 9. This CDR3 is built from 16 residues. CDR1 is KGHDR and CDR2 is SFDVKD in the germline V gene. For the CDR3, the DNA is TGTGCCACCAGTGATTCAGGGCTAGCGGCCCGAGATACGCAGTATTTT. Protein: CATSDSGLAARDTQYF.

V usage is TRBV10-1 and J usage is TRBJ1-2; tentatively, D is TRBD1 (5 bases). Germline V gene sequence: CDR1 WNHNN, CDR2 SYGVQD (reference sequence). The V gene lost 2 bases and the J gene lost 7 bases, with 11 bases spanning the gap. This CDR3 is built from 13 residues. This CDR3 is CASSERQGGGYTF. CDR3 DNA: TGCGCCAGCAGTGAGCGGCAGGGCGGTGGCTACACCTTC.

The rearrangement uses TRBV19 and TRBJ2-5, with 11 bases that match TRBD2. Germline values: CDR1 LNHDA, CDR2 SQIVND (reference sequence). CDR3 size: 15 residues. V lost 4 bases, J lost 2 bases, and 3 bases stayed unmatched. CDR3 amino acids: CASSTGLAVQETQYF. In DNA form, the CDR3 reads TGTGCCAGTAGTACGGGACTAGCGGTTCAAGAGACCCAGTACTTC.

This chain uses TRBV5-4 with TRBJ2-5; 11 bases fit TRBD2. J was trimmed by 5 bases and V by 2 bases; bases with no gene match: 11. Germline V gives CDR1 SGHNT, CDR2 YYREEE (reference sequence). The length of the CDR3 is 17 residues. The CDR3 here is CASSFQWGLAVPETQYF. As DNA, the CDR3 is TGTGCCAGCAGCTTTCAATGGGGACTAGCGGTGCCGGAGACCCAGTACTTC.

This clone was recorded once. This sequence joins TRBV2 and TRBJ1-2; TRBD1 might be the D (5 bases). Between the trimmed V and J ends, which lost 6 bases and 0 bases, there was a span of 8 bases. Germline loops: CDR1 SNHLY, CDR2 FYNNEI. This CDR3 is built from 13 residues. CDR3 coding DNA: TGTGCCAGCAGATGGGGGGCTAACTATGGCTACACCTTC. Protein sequence: CASRWGANYGYTF.

V usage is TRBV4-2 and J usage is TRBJ2-1; 8 positions match TRBD2. V trimming: 0 bases; J trimming: 7 bases; junction bases outside the gene matches: 11. Germline V gives CDR1 LGHNA, CDR2 YNFKEQ. This CDR3 is 17 amino acids long. CDR3 sequence: CASSQDKASGPRNEQFF. CDR3 nucleotides: TGTGCCAGCAGCCAAGATAAGGCTAGCGGGCCTAGGAATGAGCAGTTCTTC.

The J gene is TRBJ2-5, the V gene TRBV7-9; perhaps TRBD2 as D (5 bases). This CDR3 region has 17 residues. Trimming shortened V by 0 bases and J by 3 bases, and 17 bases separated the two germline ends. Germline V gene data show CDR1 as SEHNR and CDR2 as FQNEAQ (reference sequence). DNA for the CDR3: TGTGCCAGCAGCTTAGCGCTGGGTTTGTTGAGGGAAGAGACCCAGTACTTC. This encodes CASSLALGLLREETQYF.

The V gene is TRBV28, the J gene TRBJ1-5; TRBD1 might be the D (5 bases). The V and J ends lost 3 bases and 3 bases respectively, with 15 bases between them. CDR1 and CDR2 (germline): MDHEN, SYDVKM. This CDR3 spans 16 amino acids. CDR3 in amino acids: CASSFLQGSLNQPQHF. CDR3 DNA: TGTGCCAGCAGTTTTTTGCAGGGTTCCCTCAATCAGCCCCAGCATTTT. Combining the CDR3 with reference TRBV28 and TRBJ1-5 gives the whole variable domain DVKVTQSSRYLVKRTGEKVFLECVQDMDHENMFWYRQDPGLGLRLIYFSYDVKMKEKGDIPEGYSVSREKKERFSLILESASTNQTSMYLCASSFLQGSLNQPQHFGDGTRLSIL.

This clone was seen a few times. This chain connects TRBV6-5 to TRBJ1-1; the match to TRBD1 covers 9 bases. CDR1 and CDR2 (germline): MNHEY, SVGAGI. The CDR3 has 14 amino acids. J lost 7 bases, V lost 11 bases, and 14 bases had no gene match. Written as DNA, the CDR3 is TGTGCCGCGAGTCAGGGACAGGGACTCCGTGAAGCTTTCTTT. The encoded protein is CAASQGQGLREAFF.

The chain recombines TRBV3-1 (or the pseudogene TRBV3-2) with TRBJ2-5, with 8 bases fitting TRBD2. The V and J ends lost 3 bases and 0 bases, in that order; junction bases with no gene match: 9. CDR3 size: 17 residues. Germline V CDR1 and CDR2: LGHDT, YNNKEL (reference sequence). CDR3 nucleotides: TGTGCCAGCAGCCATGGGGGGAGCGGGGGACACCAAGAGACCCAGTACTTC. This codes for CASSHGGSGGHQETQYF.

The J gene is TRBJ2-5, the V gene TRBV4-1; perhaps TRBD2 as D (5 bases). V dropped 0 bases and J dropped 2 bases, with 10 bases sitting between them. The CDR3 contains 15 residues. Germline assignment: CDR1 MGHRA and CDR2 YSYEKL. CDR3 DNA: TGCGCCAGCAGCCAAGATTCGGACTCGCAAGAGACCCAGTACTTC. It codes for CASSQDSDSQETQYF.

This rearrangement joins TRBV6-5 to TRBJ1-3; TRBD1 might be the D (5 bases). The germline CDR1 and CDR2 sequences are MNHEY and SVGAGI. This CDR3 has 14 residues. V was cut by 3 bases and J by 4 bases, with 10 bases left in between. The CDR3 is CASSYEGRGNTIYF. The DNA for the CDR3 is TGTGCCAGCAGTTATGAGGGGAGGGGAAACACCATATATTTT.

This clone occurred a few times. This rearrangement joins TRBV7-9 to TRBJ2-2; D is ambiguous. Per germline, CDR1 SEHNR and CDR2 FQNEAQ (reference sequence). Trimming shortened V by 0 bases and J by 2 bases, and 10 bases separated the two germline ends. The CDR3 has 16 residues. CDR3 amino acids: CASSLAPGSNTGELFF. The CDR3 coding sequence is TGTGCCAGCAGCTTAGCGCCAGGCTCAAACACCGGGGAGCTGTTTTTT.

The rearrangement links TRBV11-2 to TRBJ2-2; tentative D call: TRBD2 (7 bases). V was cut by 1 base and J by 4 bases, with 13 bases left in between. CDR3 length equals 16 residues. Per germline, CDR1 SGHAT and CDR2 FQNNGV. The CDR3 bases are TGTGCCAGCAGCTTAGGTGCGGGGGCGATCACCGGGGAGCTGTTTTTT. It yields the protein CASSLGAGAITGELFF. Full variable domain (missing parts from reference TRBV11-2 and TRBJ2-2): EAGVAQSPRYKIIEKRQSVAFWCNPISGHATLYWYQQILGQGPKLLIQFQNNGVVDDSQLPKDRFSAERLKGVDSTLKIQPAKLEDSAVYLCASSLGAGAITGELFFGEGSRLTVL.

This chain joins TRBV11-3 and TRBJ1-6, with 10 bases lining up with TRBD1. V shed 4 bases and J 9 bases; nucleotides not matched to a gene: 9. The germline V gene has CDR1 SGHNT and CDR2 YENEEA. The CDR3 contains 16 residues. CDR3 residues: CASSSRQGATGSPLHF. The CDR3, as DNA: TGTGCCAGCAGCTCCCGACAGGGGGCGACGGGTTCACCCCTCCACTTT.

The V call is TRBV4-2, the J call TRBJ1-6, with 9 nucleotides matching TRBD1. The CDR3 contains 14 residues. Germline CDR1 reads LGHNA; CDR2 reads YNFKEQ. Trimming at V came to 4 bases and at J to 10 bases, leaving 5 bases not matched to a gene. CDR3 sequence reads: CASSPTGGRSPLHF. Written as DNA, the CDR3 is TGTGCCAGCAGCCCAACAGGGGGCAGATCACCCCTCCACTTT.

The rearrangement links TRBV27 to TRBJ1-6; 8 bases fit TRBD1. The V and J ends lost 9 bases and 7 bases, in that order; junction bases with no gene match: 14. CDR3 length: 16 residues. CDR1 is MNHEY, CDR2 SMNVEV, per germline (reference sequence). CDR3 sequence reads: CASRIQGALKNSPLHF. The CDR3 DNA follows: TGTGCCAGTAGAATTCAGGGGGCGCTGAAGAATTCACCCCTCCACTTT.

This sequence joins TRBV9 and TRBJ1-4; 9 nucleotides line up with TRBD1. Trimming took 2 bases from V and 8 from J; bases not matched to a gene: 4. Germline CDR1 is SGDLS and CDR2 is YYNGEE. CDR3 length equals 14 residues. The CDR3 here is CASSVGTGREKLFF. The CDR3 nucleotides read TGTGCCAGCAGCGTGGGGACAGGGCGGGAAAAACTGTTTTTT.

This rearrangement joins TRBV6-2 or TRBV6-3 to TRBJ1-1, with no clear D. This CDR3 is built from 15 residues. The germline V gene encodes CDR1 MNHEY and CDR2 SVGEGT. Trimming took 4 bases from V and 5 from J, leaving 17 bases between them. CDR3 residues: CASSSTRGFRTEAFF. CDR3 DNA: TGTGCCAGCAGTTCGACGCGGGGATTCCGAACTGAAGCTTTCTTT.

The chain links TRBV6-5 to TRBJ2-1, with TRBD2 as a possible D gene (6 bases). The CDR3 runs 15 residues. Per the germline V gene, CDR1 is MNHEY and CDR2 is SVGAGI. Trimming shortened V by 5 bases and J by 1 base, and 12 bases separated the two germline ends. CDR3 nucleotide sequence: TGTGCCAGCAGTCCCGACGGGGGTTCCTACAATGAGCAGTTCTTC. This gives the protein CASSPDGGSYNEQFF.